These T cell receptor beta chains were read from a single sample in a study of early T cells in non-severe SARS-CoV-2 infection. Using its own MiXCR run on the 5' RACE reads, TCRdb lists one record per CDR3 protein. The sample shows 43,000 or so distinct CDR3 sequences, nearly 7.5% of them seen only once. Sample: whole blood. The receptor source for this set is an adult who was a healthcare worker with PCR-confirmed SARS-CoV-2 infection or an uninfected control (not recorded which). Both conserved end residues are part of each CDR3. Each record gives: J gene, clone size, V gene, D gene, CDR3 DNA, CDR3 protein. D genes are given only for firm matches. A row's size may be missing; if present it is once, few, many or a size class.

J: TRBJ1-6
size: -
V: TRBV3-1
D: -
DNA: TGTGCCAGCAGCCAAGATAAGAATTCACCCCTCCACTTT
CDR3: CASSQDKNSPLHF

J: TRBJ1-4
size: many
V: TRBV27
D: -
DNA: TGTGCCAGCAGCTTTTTGGAGGGCGAACTGTTTTTT
CDR3: CASSFLEGELFF

J: TRBJ1-1
size: many
V: TRBV7-9
D: -
DNA: TGTGCCAGCAGCTTAAGCGCTGAAGCTTTCTTT
CDR3: CASSLSAEAFF

J: TRBJ2-7
size: many
V: TRBV20-1
D: -
DNA: TGCAGTGCCGAAATAGGCGGTTCCTCCTACGAGCAGTACTTC
CDR3: CSAEIGGSSYEQYF

J: TRBJ1-1
size: few
V: TRBV7-2
D: -
DNA: TGTGCCAGCAGCTTAGACTGGGGGGCTTTCTTT
CDR3: CASSLDWGAFF

J: TRBJ1-3
size: many
V: TRBV20-1
D: -
DNA: TGCAGTGCTAGGGGGGGGCCGGATGGAAACACCATATATTTT
CDR3: CSARGGPDGNTIYF

J: TRBJ2-3
size: few
V: TRBV7-8
D: TRBD2
DNA: TGTGCCAGCAGCTCTAGCGGGGGGTCCACAGATACGCAGTATTTT
CDR3: CASSSSGGSTDTQYF

J: TRBJ2-5
size: few
V: TRBV2
D: -
DNA: TGTGCCAGCAGTGAAGAGTGGTCCCTTGAGACCCAGTACTTC
CDR3: CASSEEWSLETQYF

J: TRBJ1-2
size: many
V: TRBV9
D: -
DNA: TGTGCCAGCAGCGTAGGGACAACCCGAAATAACTATGGCTACACCTTC
CDR3: CASSVGTTRNNYGYTF

J: TRBJ2-1
size: many
V: TRBV2
D: -
DNA: TGTGCCAGCAGGCCGGGACCGCCGTTCTTC
CDR3: CASRPGPPFF

J: TRBJ1-2
size: few
V: TRBV7-2
D: -
DNA: TGTGCCAGCAGCCTCCTGACAGGCTACACCTTC
CDR3: CASSLLTGYTF